The T cell receptor (beta chain) under discussion was sequenced for a study of CD8+CD57+ T cells in acquired aplastic anemia. Study as a whole: DNA from sorted CD4+ and CD8+ cells averaged around 3 ug.

The CDR3 has 15 amino acids. Looked up from germline, CDR1 is SGHRS and CDR2 is YFSETQ. According to the study, genomic DNA was the template for TCR beta VDJ and CDR3 profiling. MiXCR, run by TCRdb on the reads, gives a single entry per CDR3 protein. The repertoire has approximately 380,000 distinct CDR3 sequences, around 72% of them found once; the top ten carry 4%. On this clonotype itself: It may be a read error: a sequence one base away is much more abundant.

The rearrangement links TRBV5-1 to TRBJ1-4, with TRBD1 matching 8 bases. Material: sorted CD4+, CD8+, or CD8+CD57+ T cells (not recorded which) from PBMCs. The sequence was obtained from a human donor in good health, serving as a control. The CDR3 is CASSQDRGANEELFF. The CDR3 nucleotides are TGTGCCAGCAGCCAAGACAGGGGTGCTAATGAAGAACTGTTTTTT.